This T cell receptor beta chain was recorded in a study of T-cell memory formation after mild COVID-19. Overall study context: Largely, the TCR clusters proved donor specific.

Regarding the study as a whole: The authors did not confirm SARS-CoV-2 specificity of second-wave clones peaking day 37.

The CDR3 sequence is 16 residues long. Trimming at V came to 5 bases and at J to 0 bases, leaving 6 bases not matched to a gene. Germline CDR1 SGHAT, CDR2 FQDESV (reference sequence). Concerning this clonotype itself: The antigen is not known.

TCRdb analysed the 5' RACE reads with MiXCR anew, one entry per CDR3 protein. The table shows 400,000 to 500,000 distinct CDR3 sequences, with 20% occurring only once. Material: PBMCs or a T cell subset sorted from them (not recorded which). The V call is TRBV11-1, the J call TRBJ2-2; 7 nucleotides line up with TRBD1. This sequence originates from an adult woman who had mild COVID-19 (a few samples of this study predate the infection). Cell type and time point are not known. CDR3 nucleotide sequence: TGTGCCAGCAGCGCTGACAGGGCCGCGAACACCGGGGAGCTGTTTTTT. This gives the protein CASSADRAANTGELFF.